This paragraph reports one TCR beta chain. Its target is not known. Germline CDR1 SGHVS, CDR2 FQNEAQ. The CDR3 extends over 13 amino acids. V lost 10 bases to trimming and J lost 2 bases, with 13 bases between them. This sample was included in a study of shared clonotypes between healthy human individuals. Findings of the study overall: Clonotype sharing among donors, it was expected, would be affected by sequencing depth.

Clones were read by immunoSEQ multiplex PCR, and TCRdb kept only the in-frame ones, dropping some. The sample has about 460,000 clones; roughly three quarters are singletons. Donors, without exception, were Caucasian adults residing in Nashville, Tennessee. Material: PBMCs. This clonotype was obtained from a woman aged 40 to 50 in good health. Some clones in this sample may be carry-over from other donors' samples. The chain employs TRBV7-8 and TRBJ2-3; possibly TRBD2 for D (5 bases). The chain's CDR3 is CATTREDTDTQYF. The CDR3 DNA reads TGTGCCACGACCCGGGAAGACACAGATACGCAGTATTTT. Drawing the rest from reference TRBV7-8 and TRBJ2-3, the complete variable domain is GAGVSQSPRYKVAKRGQDVALRCDPISGHVSLFWYQQALGQGPEFLTYFQNEAQLDKSGLPSDRFFAERPEGSVSTLKIQRTQQEDSAVYLCATTREDTDTQYFGPGTRLTVL.